This entry describes one T cell receptor (beta chain). Antigen: not known. After 5'RACE with constant-segment primers, TCR alpha and TCR beta cDNA libraries carrying sample barcodes and UMIs were obtained. TCRdb itself ran the 5' RACE reads through MiXCR, one entry per CDR3 protein. The data hold hundreds of thousands of distinct CDR3 sequences, with roughly 18% observed a single time. This specimen belongs to a study of T-cell memory formation after mild COVID-19. On the study more broadly: Clusters were largely donor specific.

Unmatched junction bases numbered 5, after V lost 0 bases and J lost 8 bases. CDR3 length equals 14 residues. CDR1 ENHRY and CDR2 SYGVKD come from the germline V gene. The study's findings and limits: In pre-infection memory, a portion of responding clones appeared, which suggested that cross-reactive memory joined. Whereas later expanders leaned CD4+, clones contracting day 15 to 85 showed a balanced CD4/CD8 makeup.

The sequence derives from an adult woman who had mild COVID-19 (a few samples of this study predate the infection). Cell type and time point are not known. The chain uses TRBV10-3 and TRBJ1-1; TRBD1 matches 8 bases. The sequenced sample consisted of PBMCs or a T cell subset sorted from them (not recorded which). For the CDR3, the DNA is TGTGCCATCAGTGAGTCCTACAGGGGGTTCGAAGCTTTCTTT. It encodes CAISESYRGFEAFF.